This T cell receptor (beta chain) comes out of a study of response to subunit inactivated influenza vaccine. Note on this clonotype: Its antigen is as yet unknown.

TCRdb itself ran the RT-PCR reads through MiXCR, one entry per CDR3 protein. The sample has under 800,000 distinct CDR3 sequences, about 15% seen once. J gave up 7 bases and V 7 bases, and 11 bases lay outside the gene matches. CDR3 length equals 16 residues. Germline V gene lookup returns CDR1 LNHDA and CDR2 SQIVND (reference sequence). Overall study findings and caveats: It was the authors' suggestion that each seasonal influenza vaccination recruits few new T cells.

Sequencing was performed on PBMCs from blood, taken 14 to 15 days before vaccination. The chain joins TRBV19 to TRBJ2-1, with 12 bases matching TRBD2. This clonotype originated in a man aged 50 or older who received an inactivated influenza vaccine. CDR3 DNA: TGTGCCAGTACCCAGGGACTAGCGGGCCCGGGAAATGAGCAGTTCTTC. Encoded protein: CASTQGLAGPGNEQFF.